Listed here are 13 T cell receptor beta chains from one sample, sequenced in a study of CD8+CD57+ T cells in acquired aplastic anemia. The use of genomic DNA as template underpinned the TCR beta VDJ and CDR3 profiling. TCRdb used MiXCR to reprocess the reads, holding one entry per CDR3 protein. The sample consists of fewer than 250,000 distinct CDR3 sequences, about 53% of them appearing once. The sequenced material came from sorted CD4+, CD8+, or CD8+CD57+ T cells (not recorded which) from PBMCs. The receptors were sampled from a human donor in good health, serving as a control.

The V gene is TRBV9, the J gene TRBJ2-7; TRBD2 agrees at 8 bases. This CDR3 is 16 amino acids long. Unmatched junction bases numbered 13, after V lost 4 bases and J lost 4 bases. Germline CDR1 is SGDLS and CDR2 is YYNGEE. This chain's CDR3 is CASSLGVGGGLYEQYF. The CDR3 DNA reads TGTGCCAGCAGCTTAGGAGTCGGCGGGGGGTTGTACGAGCAGTACTTC.

For this clonotype: One end of the junction varies from germline; a read error may be responsible. This rearrangement joins TRBV6-9 to TRBJ2-1; the D gene is possibly TRBD2 (6 bases). Germline V lookup: CDR1 MNHGY, CDR2 SVAAGI. The CDR3 spans 14 residues. The CDR3 region has the DNA TGTGCCACCAGTGAGGCTAGCGAGAGCAATGAGCAGTTCTTC. It specifies CATSEASESNEQFF.

The V gene is TRBV7-7, the J gene TRBJ2-7; D call uncertain. This CDR3 contains 14 residues. Trimming removed 0 bases from V and 4 bases from J, with 10 bases in between. Germline assignment: CDR1 SSHAT and CDR2 FNYEAQ (reference sequence). This chain's CDR3 is CASSLANKDYEQYV. The CDR3 DNA sequence: TGTGCCAGCAGCTTAGCGAACAAGGATTACGAGCAGTACGTC.

The V gene is TRBV7-9, the J gene TRBJ1-2, with TRBD1 matching 8 bases. Trimming removed 8 bases from V and 7 bases from J; junction bases left unmatched: 6. In germline, CDR1 is SEHNR, CDR2 FQNEAQ (reference sequence). The CDR3 is 12 residues long. As DNA, the CDR3 is TGTGCCAGCTGGACAGGGCCGAGTGGCTACACCTTC. This encodes CASWTGPSGYTF.

This sequence joins TRBV30 and TRBJ1-2; D uncertain. V lost 2 bases to trimming and J lost 4 bases, with 5 bases between them. The CDR3 is 11 residues long. CDR1 is GTSNPN, CDR2 SVGIG, per germline (reference sequence). The CDR3 DNA is TGTGCCTGGAGTCGAAGCTATGGCTACACCTTC. It yields the protein CAWSRSYGYTF.

The chain joins TRBV7-2 to TRBJ1-5, with 8 bases matching TRBD1. With V trimmed by 5 bases and J by 1 base, 16 bases remained unmatched. The V gene's germline CDR1 is SGHTA and CDR2 FQGNSA. This CDR3 spans 19 amino acids. The CDR3 sequence: CASSITSGTGTTSNQPQHF. Here the CDR3 DNA reads TGTGCCAGCAGCATAACCTCCGGGACAGGAACTACGAGCAATCAGCCCCAGCATTTT.

The sample holds many counts of this clonotype. V gene TRBV28 combines with J gene TRBJ1-3; 10 bases agree with TRBD1. The CDR3 length is 13 residues. Losses at the gene ends were 4 bases for V and 8 bases for J; bases not matched to a gene: 2. CDR1 and CDR2 from the germline V gene are MDHEN and SYDVKM. The CDR3 DNA follows: TGTGCCAGCAGTTGGGACAGGGGATACACCATATATTTT. It is translated as CASSWDRGYTIYF.

This clonotype has ten or more counts. The chain combines TRBV20-1 with TRBJ2-7, with TRBD2 matching over 8 bases. Germline loops: CDR1 DFQATT, CDR2 SNEGSKA (reference sequence). Trimming at V came to 5 bases and at J to 2 bases, leaving 14 bases not matched to a gene. This CDR3 comprises 16 residues. As DNA, the CDR3 is TGCAGTGCTGTATACCCATTCGGGGGGGAAACCTACGAGCAGTACTTC. This encodes CSAVYPFGGETYEQYF.

V is TRBV28 and J is TRBJ2-3; D uncertain. V was trimmed by 7 bases and J by 0 bases, leaving 17 bases between them. The CDR3 contains 16 residues. The germline V gene has CDR1 MDHEN and CDR2 SYDVKM. DNA for the CDR3: TGTGCCAGCACCATTCTACACGAGCCTAGCACAGATACGCAGTATTTT. This gives the protein CASTILHEPSTDTQYF.

The table lists this clonotype with many counts. V is TRBV5-1 and J is TRBJ1-5; TRBD1 aligns across 7 bases. Germline values: CDR1 SGHRS, CDR2 YFSETQ. The CDR3 sequence is 15 residues long. V shed 0 bases, J shed 4 bases, and the junction held 4 bases outside the gene matches. CDR3 sequence (DNA): TGCGCCAGCAGCTTGGCGGGACAGTCGAATCAGCCCCAGCATTTT. It encodes CASSLAGQSNQPQHF.

V and J are TRBV2 and TRBJ1-5, with D possibly TRBD1 on 6 matching bases. This CDR3 is 16 amino acids long. Trimming took 3 bases from V and 0 from J, leaving 12 bases between them. Germline values: CDR1 SNHLY, CDR2 FYNNEI. CDR3 sequence: CASSDGTYRSNQPQHF. As DNA, the CDR3 is TGTGCCAGCAGTGATGGGACATATCGTAGCAATCAGCCCCAGCATTTT.

In its sample, this clonotype was seen many times. The gene calls are TRBV6-5 and TRBJ2-7, with 7 bases fitting TRBD1. V trimming: 2 bases; J trimming: 0 bases; junction bases outside the gene matches: 13. The CDR3 totals 18 residues. CDR1 MNHEY and CDR2 SVGAGI come from the germline V gene. This CDR3 reads CASSYTADLTGFSYEQYF. The CDR3, as DNA: TGTGCCAGCAGTTACACCGCAGATCTGACAGGGTTCTCCTACGAGCAGTACTTC.

Details on this clonotype: At one of its ends the junction is not consistent with the germline gene, which may arise from a read error. This chain links TRBV7-7 with TRBJ1-1; 7 nucleotides align to TRBD1. From germline, CDR1 is SSHAT and CDR2 FNYEAQ (reference sequence). The CDR3 length is 17 residues. CDR3 DNA: TGTGCTAGCAGCTTATTTGGACGACAGGGTCGATCCACTGAAGCTTTCTTT. It codes for CASSLFGRQGRSTEAFF.